What follows are 30 T cell receptor beta chains derived from one specimen sequenced in a study of T cell changes during pregnancy in multiple sclerosis. Produced via immunoSEQ multiplex PCR; TCRdb's table is partial and in-frame only. The table includes 45,000 to 50,000 clones, roughly nine tenths detected once. The source was CD4+ T cells from peripheral blood mononuclear cells, collected in the second trimester of pregnancy. The receptors originated from a female donor in good health, enrolled as a control in a pregnancy study.

J is TRBJ1-2 and V is TRBV4-3; D is uncertain. Germline V CDR1 and CDR2: LGHNA, YSLEER. The CDR3 length is 14 residues. The V end was cut by 0 bases, the J end by 2 bases, with 7 bases between. CDR3 residues: CASSQDHLNYGYTF. CDR3 DNA: TGCGCCAGCAGCCAAGACCACTTAAACTATGGCTACACCTTC.

This chain connects TRBV29-1 to TRBJ2-4; a possible D gene is TRBD1 (6 bases). The germline V gene has CDR1 SQVTM and CDR2 ANQGSEA. This CDR3 spans 17 amino acids. Trimming pared 2 bases from V and 2 bases from J, leaving 19 bases between. The chain's CDR3 is CSVEIPDQGIPKNIQYF. In nucleotides, the CDR3 is TGCAGCGTTGAAATCCCAGATCAGGGGATCCCCAAAAACATTCAGTACTTC.

This chain connects TRBV6-5 to TRBJ2-7; possibly TRBD2 for D (6 bases). Germline CDR1 MNHEY, CDR2 SVGAGI. The CDR3 totals 13 residues. The V and J ends lost 7 bases and 2 bases respectively, with 12 bases between them. CDR3 in DNA: TGTGCCAGCACTTTCCCGGGGGCCTACGAGCAGTACTTC. It translates to CASTFPGAYEQYF.

The genes are TRBV19 and TRBJ1-2; D perhaps matches TRBD1 (6 bases). Per germline, CDR1 LNHDA and CDR2 SQIVND (reference sequence). Trimming removed 2 bases at V and 7 bases at J, with 11 bases between. There are 13 residues in the CDR3. CDR3 in DNA: TGTGCCAGTAGTATAACAGGGCTCTCTGGCTACACCTTC. Protein: CASSITGLSGYTF.

The chain uses TRBV7-8 and TRBJ2-6, with TRBD1 identical over 7 bases. Per the germline V gene, CDR1 is SGHVS and CDR2 is FQNEAQ. V shed 5 bases, J shed 4 bases, and the junction held 8 bases outside the gene matches. The CDR3 extends over 16 amino acids. The CDR3 coding sequence is TGTGCCAGCAGCCCGACTACAGGGGTCGGGGCCAACGTCCTGACTTTC. This encodes CASSPTTGVGANVLTF.

This chain uses TRBV6-6 with TRBJ2-5; a possible D gene is TRBD2 (5 bases). Germline V gene sequence: CDR1 MNHNY, CDR2 SVGAGI (reference sequence). The CDR3 covers 13 residues. V lost 2 bases, J lost 4 bases, and 8 bases lay in between. The CDR3 here is CASSYRGGETQYF. The CDR3 bases are TGTGCCAGCAGTTACCGGGGTGGAGAGACCCAGTACTTC.

J is TRBJ2-2 and V is TRBV9; 9 bases align to TRBD2. Germline CDR1 SGDLS, CDR2 YYNGEE. CDR3 length: 17 amino acids. The J segment lost 0 bases and the V segment lost 3 bases, leaving 6 bases of the junction unmatched. The CDR3 region has the DNA TGTGCCAGCAGCGCCCATAGCGGGGGATCGAACACCGGGGAGCTGTTTTTT. It specifies CASSAHSGGSNTGELFF.

This chain uses TRBV18 with TRBJ2-1; a weak D match, TRBD1 (5 bases). The ends were cut back, 0 bases at V and 7 bases at J, with 16 bases in the middle. This CDR3 is built from 16 residues. Germline lookup yields CDR1 KGHSH and CDR2 LQKENI. The CDR3 here is CASSPPVGAFGNEQFF. The CDR3 region has the DNA TGTGCCAGCTCACCACCTGTAGGGGCCTTCGGGAATGAGCAGTTCTTC.

This clone turned up a few times. The genes are TRBV5-6 and TRBJ2-7; maybe TRBD1 (5 bases). Germline CDR1 and CDR2: SGHDT and YYEEEE. V lost 1 base to trimming and J lost 2 bases, with 7 bases between them. CDR3 size: 13 residues. CDR3 amino acids: CASSLRGTYEQYF. CDR3 DNA sequence: TGTGCCAGCAGCTTGAGGGGAACCTACGAGCAGTACTTC.

The rearrangement links TRBV18 to TRBJ2-2, with 9 bases fitting TRBD2. In germline, CDR1 is KGHSH, CDR2 LQKENI. Germline trimming cut 0 bases from V and 5 bases from J; bases unmatched to any gene: 1. CDR3 length: 15 residues. The CDR3 bases are TGTGCCAGCTCACCACCGGCGGGAGGGACCGGGGAGCTGTTTTTT. This gives the protein CASSPPAGGTGELFF.

The rearrangement joins TRBV19 to TRBJ1-2, with 9 bases aligning to TRBD1. The CDR3 has 14 residues. Trimming took 8 bases from V and 4 from J; bases not matched to a gene: 8. CDR1 and CDR2 from the germline V gene are LNHDA and SQIVND (reference sequence). The CDR3 DNA sequence: TGTGCCAGTTGGAGGACAGGGGATCGCTATGGCTACACCTTC. It is translated as CASWRTGDRYGYTF.

The rearrangement links TRBV7-8 to TRBJ2-7; 7 bases agree with TRBD2. The CDR3 is 13 residues long. V gave up 1 base and J gave up 7 bases; unmatched junction bases: 4. From germline, CDR1 is SGHVS and CDR2 FQNEAQ. The CDR3 nucleotides are TGTGCCAGCAGCTTAGTGGAGGGAGGGGAGCAGTACTTC. It encodes CASSLVEGGEQYF.

The gene calls are TRBV25-1 and TRBJ2-4, with D maybe TRBD2 (6 bases). V was cut by 3 bases and J by 6 bases, with 12 bases left in between. This CDR3 region has 14 residues. Germline loops: CDR1 MGHDK, CDR2 SYGVNS. CDR3 residues: CASSEPGTLNIQYF. The CDR3 DNA is TGTGCCAGCAGTGAGCCCGGGACTTTAAACATTCAGTACTTC. Complete variable domain (other parts from reference TRBV25-1 and TRBJ2-4): EADIYQTPRYLVIGTGKKITLECSQTMGHDKMYWYQQDPGMELHLIHYSYGVNSTEKGDLSSESTVSRIRTEHFPLTLESARPSHTSQYLCASSEPGTLNIQYFGAGTRLSVL.

The chain links TRBV7-9 to TRBJ2-7; D is uncertain. Trimming took off 5 bases at V and 4 bases at J, with 18 bases between the two ends. The germline V gene has CDR1 SEHNR and CDR2 FQNEAQ (reference sequence). This CDR3 is 15 amino acids long. The CDR3 DNA reads TGTGCCAGCAGCCTCTCTCCCGAGAGAACGTACGAGCAGTACTTC. The encoded protein is CASSLSPERTYEQYF.

This chain connects TRBV7-9 to TRBJ1-5; TRBD1 aligns across 7 bases. The V gene's germline CDR1 is SEHNR and CDR2 FQNEAQ (reference sequence). Trimming removed 8 bases from V and 1 base from J; junction bases left unmatched: 8. The CDR3 length is 15 residues. This CDR3 reads CASRSQGESNQPQHF. In DNA, the CDR3 is TGTGCCAGCCGCAGCCAGGGGGAAAGCAATCAGCCCCAGCATTTT.

V is TRBV6-1 and J is TRBJ2-1; weak D call: TRBD2 (7 bases). The V gene's germline CDR1 is MNHNS and CDR2 SASEGT. This CDR3 contains 17 residues. V was shortened by 3 bases and J by 2 bases, with 17 bases between the two germline ends. CDR3 nucleotide sequence: TGTGCCAGCAGTGAGGCCACCGGGGGGCCGCCCTACAATGAGCAGTTCTTC. Protein sequence: CASSEATGGPPYNEQFF.

In its sample, this clone was seen a few times. The chain has TRBV6-5 and TRBJ2-6; D is perhaps TRBD1 (5 bases). The CDR3 consists of 15 residues. V was trimmed by 2 bases and J by 2 bases, leaving 7 bases between them. Germline V gene data show CDR1 as MNHEY and CDR2 as SVGAGI. CDR3 loop: CASSYRGTGANVLTF. The DNA for the CDR3 is TGTGCCAGCAGTTACAGGGGAACTGGGGCCAACGTCCTGACTTTC.

V gene TRBV9 combines with J gene TRBJ1-1; TRBD1 aligns across 12 bases. The CDR3 spans 17 residues. Germline CDR1 and CDR2: SGDLS and YYNGEE. With 4 bases clipped from V and 4 bases from J, the junction kept 11 bases outside the gene matches. CDR3 sequence reads: CASSPRVGQGASTEAFF. DNA of the CDR3: TGTGCCAGCAGCCCCAGGGTGGGACAGGGGGCGAGCACTGAAGCTTTCTTT.

The rearrangement joins TRBV5-6 to TRBJ1-1, with 8 bases fitting TRBD1. The CDR3 has 13 residues. Trimming at V came to 3 bases and at J to 11 bases, leaving 9 bases not matched to a gene. The germline V gene has CDR1 SGHDT and CDR2 YYEEEE. For the CDR3, the DNA is TGTGCCAGCAGCTCAAGGGACAGGAGCGTGGCTTTCTTT. It specifies CASSSRDRSVAFF.

This clone was recorded once. V usage is TRBV7-3 and J usage is TRBJ2-1; no clear D. The CDR3 loop spans 14 amino acids. Trimming removed 4 bases at V and 6 bases at J, with 13 bases between. Germline CDR1 reads SGHTA; CDR2 reads FQGTGA. CDR3 nucleotides: TGTGCCAGCAGCTCCCAGCCTAGTTCCAATGAGCAGTTCTTC. It encodes CASSSQPSSNEQFF. Full variable domain (remainder filled in from reference TRBV7-3 and TRBJ2-1): GAGVSQTPSNKVTEKGKYVELRCDPISGHTALYWYRQSLGQGPEFLIYFQGTGAADDSGLPNDRFFAVRPEGSVSTLKIQRTERGDSAVYLCASSSQPSSNEQFFGPGTRLTVL.

The J gene is TRBJ1-1, the V gene TRBV5-4; no definite D call. The CDR3 has 14 residues. The ends were cut back, 2 bases at V and 0 bases at J, with 8 bases in the middle. Germline V lookup: CDR1 SGHNT, CDR2 YYREEE (reference sequence). For the CDR3, the DNA is TGTGCCAGCAGCTTACAGACACTGAACACTGAAGCTTTCTTT. Protein: CASSLQTLNTEAFF.

The V gene is TRBV6-5, the J gene TRBJ1-3, with unresolved D. The V gene's germline CDR1 is MNHEY and CDR2 SVGAGI. The ends were cut back, 4 bases at V and 4 bases at J, with 11 bases in the middle. The CDR3 is made up of 14 amino acids. The CDR3, as DNA: TGTGCCAGCAGTTCTAACGCGGGGGGAAACACCATATATTTT. The encoded protein is CASSSNAGGNTIYF.

This rearrangement joins TRBV2 to TRBJ1-2, with TRBD1 identical over 7 bases. The CDR3 sequence is 13 residues long. Unmatched junction bases numbered 8, after V lost 10 bases and J lost 3 bases. Germline assignment: CDR1 SNHLY and CDR2 FYNNEI. CDR3 loop: CATQRDRDYGYTF. CDR3 bases: TGTGCCACCCAACGGGACAGAGACTATGGCTACACCTTC.

The V and J genes are TRBV4-3 and TRBJ1-2; D gene ambiguous. CDR3 length equals 13 residues. V was trimmed by 8 bases and J by 6 bases, leaving 16 bases between them. Germline lookup yields CDR1 LGHNA and CDR2 YSLEER. CDR3 sequence (DNA): TGCGCCAGCTCACCCGAGGTGCGGGATGGCTACACCTTC. Translating gives CASSPEVRDGYTF.

V usage is TRBV11-3 and J usage is TRBJ1-3; D perhaps matches TRBD1 (6 bases). Trimming removed 0 bases at V and 1 base at J, with 13 bases between. Germline values: CDR1 SGHNT, CDR2 YENEEA. This CDR3 comprises 17 residues. CDR3 residues: CASSLESRGWSGNTIYF. Here the CDR3 DNA reads TGTGCCAGCAGCTTAGAGTCCAGGGGATGGTCTGGAAACACCATATATTTT.

The J gene is TRBJ2-5, the V gene TRBV9; maybe TRBD1 (5 bases). The end of the DNA aligns better with TRBJ2-7, so the J call may be wrong. This CDR3 is 14 amino acids long. CDR1 and CDR2 (germline): SGDLS, YYNGEE. In nucleotides, the CDR3 is TGTGCCAGCAGCGTAGTAGCAGGGATCGACGAGCAGTACTTC. This sequence encodes CASSVVAGIDEQYF.

This clone was observed a few times. For the CDR3, the DNA is TGTGCCAGCAGCCAAGAGATCTCGACAGAGCAGTACTTC. Amino acids: CASSQEISTEQYF. The chain carries TRBV4-2 and TRBJ2-7; D ambiguous. V was trimmed by 0 bases and J by 7 bases, leaving 10 bases between them. CDR1 is LGHNA and CDR2 is YNFKEQ in the germline V gene. This CDR3 is built from 13 residues.

The CDR3, as DNA: TGTGCCAGCAGTTACTCGAGGCAGAACACTGAAGCTTTCTTT. Its protein product is CASSYSRQNTEAFF. V is TRBV6-6 and J is TRBJ1-1; no firm D call. V was shortened by 0 bases and J by 1 base, with 6 bases between the two germline ends. The germline CDR1 and CDR2 sequences are MNHNY and SVGAGI (reference sequence). This CDR3 region has 14 residues.

The chain uses TRBV6-1 and TRBJ2-2, with 9 bases that match TRBD1. With 6 bases clipped from V and 7 bases from J, the junction kept 6 bases outside the gene matches. Germline lookup yields CDR1 MNHNS and CDR2 SASEGT. There are 14 residues in the CDR3. The CDR3 loop reads CASRLDRGGGELFF. The CDR3 coding sequence is TGTGCCAGCAGATTGGACAGGGGCGGCGGGGAGCTGTTTTTT.

This clone has just a few counts. The gene calls are TRBV27 and TRBJ1-1, with 10 nucleotides matching TRBD1. CDR1 and CDR2 (germline): MNHEY, SMNVEV (reference sequence). The length of the CDR3 is 15 residues. Trimming cost V 5 bases and J 4 bases; bases outside gene matches: 7. Here the CDR3 DNA reads TGTGCCAGCAGTCCCTGGACAGGGGGGGGCACTGAAGCTTTCTTT. Protein product: CASSPWTGGGTEAFF.